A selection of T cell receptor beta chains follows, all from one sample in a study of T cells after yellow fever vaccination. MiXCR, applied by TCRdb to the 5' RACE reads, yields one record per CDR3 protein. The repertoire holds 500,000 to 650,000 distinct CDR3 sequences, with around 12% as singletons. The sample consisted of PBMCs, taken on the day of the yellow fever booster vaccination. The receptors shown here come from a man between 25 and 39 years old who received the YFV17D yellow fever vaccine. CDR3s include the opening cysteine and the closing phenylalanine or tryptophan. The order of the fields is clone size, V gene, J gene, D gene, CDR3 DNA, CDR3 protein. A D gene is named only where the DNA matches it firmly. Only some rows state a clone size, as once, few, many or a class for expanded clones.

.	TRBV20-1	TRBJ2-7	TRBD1	TGCAGTGCCCAGAGGGGGACAGGGTCCTACGAGCAGTACTTC	CSAQRGTGSYEQYF
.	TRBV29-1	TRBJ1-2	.	TGCAGCGCACTCACGGCAGTGACTGGCTATGGCTACACCTTC	CSALTAVTGYGYTF
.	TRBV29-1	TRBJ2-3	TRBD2	TGCAGCGCTGCGGGAGCGGGAGGTAGCACAGATACGCAGTATTTT	CSAAGAGGSTDTQYF
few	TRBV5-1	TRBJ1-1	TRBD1	TGCGCCAGCAGCTTGGTACAGGGGGCCGGGGTTAACACTGAAGCTTTCTTT	CASSLVQGAGVNTEAFF
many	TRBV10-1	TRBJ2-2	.	TGCGCCAGCAGTGTTACGGTTACCGGGGAGCTGTTTTTT	CASSVTVTGELFF
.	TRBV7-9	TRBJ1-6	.	TGTGCCAGCAGCCCATCTGGACAGCTTAATTCACCCCTCCACTTT	CASSPSGQLNSPLHF
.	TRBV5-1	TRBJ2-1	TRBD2	TGCGCCAGCGGCCTGGGGGGGAGCGCCTACAATGAGCAGTTCTTC	CASGLGGSAYNEQFF
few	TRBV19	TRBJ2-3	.	TGTGCCAGTAGTATCCTAGATACGCAGTATTTT	CASSILDTQYF
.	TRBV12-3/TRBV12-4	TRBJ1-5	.	TGTGCCAGCACCCCCGGGAGCCCCAATCAGCCCCAGCATTTT	CASTPGSPNQPQHF
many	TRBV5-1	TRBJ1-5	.	TGCGCCAGCAGCCCCGGGGCGCCCAATCAGCCCCAGCATTTT	CASSPGAPNQPQHF
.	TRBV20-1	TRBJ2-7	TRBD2	TGCAGTGCTAGTGTGGTAGCGGGTTCTTACGGGCAGTACTTC	CSASVVAGSYGQYF
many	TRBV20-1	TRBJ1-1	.	TGCAGTGCACCTCATCAGGGGAACACTGAAGCTTTCTTT	CSAPHQGNTEAFF
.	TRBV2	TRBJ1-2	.	TGTGCCAGCATGGGGCAACGCTTCTATGGCTACACCTTC	CASMGQRFYGYTF
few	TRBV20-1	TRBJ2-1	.	TGCAGTGCCGAATCAGGGACAACCGATTGGGATGAGCAGTTCTTC	CSAESGTTDWDEQFF
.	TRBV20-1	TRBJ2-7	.	TGCAGTGCTAGAGATTTGGCCAGGGGCGGGTACGAGCAGTACTTC	CSARDLARGGYEQYF
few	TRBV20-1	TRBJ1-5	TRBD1	TGCAGTGCTCCCGGGACAGGGAGTCAGCCCCAGCATTTT	CSAPGTGSQPQHF
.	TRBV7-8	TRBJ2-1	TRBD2	TGTGCCAGCAGCTTACCGGGACTAGCGGGATCTGAGCAGTTCTTC	CASSLPGLAGSEQFF
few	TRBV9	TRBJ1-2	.	TGTGCCAGCAGCGTAGGGGGGAGCCCAGCTAACTATGGCTACACCTTC	CASSVGGSPANYGYTF
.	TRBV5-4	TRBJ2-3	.	TGTGCCAGCAGCTTCGGACTTAACACAGATACGCAGTATTTT	CASSFGLNTDTQYF
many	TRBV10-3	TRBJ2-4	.	TGTGCCATCAGTGAGTCGATAGGGACAATGGCCAAAAACATTCAGTACTTC	CAISESIGTMAKNIQYF
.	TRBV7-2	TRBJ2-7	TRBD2	TGTGCCAGCAGCTTTATGGCGGGAGTAACATACGAGCAGTACTTC	CASSFMAGVTYEQYF
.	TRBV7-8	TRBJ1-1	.	TGTGCCAGCACCTTAGTGGCGGCGAACACTGAAGCTTTCTTT	CASTLVAANTEAFF
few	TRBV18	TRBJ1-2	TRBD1	TGTGCCAGCTCACCGATCGGACAGGGGGCTGAAGGCTACACCTTC	CASSPIGQGAEGYTF
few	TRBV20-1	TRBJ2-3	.	TGCAGTGCTAGGAATGGACGGCGGATGGGTACGCAGTATTTT	CSARNGRRMGTQYF
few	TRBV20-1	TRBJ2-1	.	TGCAGTGCTAAAGGACACCCGAGCTCCTACAATGAGCAGTTCTTC	CSAKGHPSSYNEQFF
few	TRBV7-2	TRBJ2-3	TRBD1	TGTGCCAGCAGCCCTAGTGGGACAGCTCTGGTGACGCAGTATTTT	CASSPSGTALVTQYF
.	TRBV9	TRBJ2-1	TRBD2	TGTGCCAGCAATGGGGGAGGGCCTCTCTCTGGCAATGAGCAGTTCTTC	CASNGGGPLSGNEQFF
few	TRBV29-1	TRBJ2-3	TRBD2	TGCAGCGTTTACGGACTAGCGGGCACAGATACGCAGTATTTT	CSVYGLAGTDTQYF
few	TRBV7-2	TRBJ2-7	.	TGTGCCAGCAGCTTGACTACTGCGGGGCTCGAGCAGTACTTC	CASSLTTAGLEQYF
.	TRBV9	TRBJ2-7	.	TGTGCCAGCAGCGTAGCTACCCAGGGTAACGAGCAGTACTTC	CASSVATQGNEQYF
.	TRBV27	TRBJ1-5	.	TGTGCCAGCAGTCTTTTCGGGGGGAATATAGGGAATCAGCCCCAGCATTTT	CASSLFGGNIGNQPQHF
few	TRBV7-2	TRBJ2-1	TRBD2	TGTGCCAGCAGCTTAGCTCAGGGCGGGAGACGCCCTTCCAATGAGCAGTTCTTC	CASSLAQGGRRPSNEQFF
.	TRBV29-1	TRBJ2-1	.	TGCAGCGCGGCGGGTACCTCCTACAATGAGCAGTTCTTC	CSAAGTSYNEQFF
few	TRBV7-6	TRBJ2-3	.	TGTGCCAGCAGCCCCCTACAGGGCCGCACAGATACGCAGTATTTT	CASSPLQGRTDTQYF
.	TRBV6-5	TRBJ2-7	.	TGTGCCAGCAGGTCCGGCTCCTACGAGCAGTACTTC	CASRSGSYEQYF
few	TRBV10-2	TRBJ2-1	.	TGCGCCAGTTTTGGGGGGGGCTTACAGTTCTTC	CASFGGGLQFF
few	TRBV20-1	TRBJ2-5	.	TGCAGTGCTAGAGTAGCAGAAGAGACCCAGTACTTC	CSARVAEETQYF
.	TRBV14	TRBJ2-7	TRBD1	TGTGCCAGCAGCCCCTACTCCCGGACAGGGCCCTACGAGCAGTACTTC	CASSPYSRTGPYEQYF
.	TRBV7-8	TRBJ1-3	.	TGTGCCAGCAGCTGGGGCACCTCCTCTGGAAACACCATATATTTT	CASSWGTSSGNTIYF
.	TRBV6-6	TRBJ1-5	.	TGTGCCAGCACCTTCACAGGTAATCAGCCCCAGCATTTT	CASTFTGNQPQHF
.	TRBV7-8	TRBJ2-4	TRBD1	TGTGCCAGCAGCTTAGTAAGGACAGGGAATAAAAACATTCAGTACTTC	CASSLVRTGNKNIQYF
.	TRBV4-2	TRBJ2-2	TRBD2	TGTGCCAGCAGCCAAGCGGCGGGAGGGGGTACCGGGGAGCTGTTTTTT	CASSQAAGGGTGELFF
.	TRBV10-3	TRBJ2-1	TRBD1	TGTGCCATCAGGAAGACAGGGGCCTCCTACAATGAGCAGTTCTTC	CAIRKTGASYNEQFF
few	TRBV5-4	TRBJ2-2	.	TGTGCCAGCAGCCCCGGGACCTTAGGCGGGGAGCTGTTTTTT	CASSPGTLGGELFF
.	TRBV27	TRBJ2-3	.	TGTGCCAGCAGCCCTTTAGGAGCGACAGGTCTGCAGGACACAGATACGCAGTATTTT	CASSPLGATGLQDTDTQYF
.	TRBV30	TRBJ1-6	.	TGTGCCTGGAGTGTATTGCTGGGACCAAATTCACCCCTCCACTTT	CAWSVLLGPNSPLHF